The present TCR beta chain was sequenced within a study of vaccination effects on CD4 cells after COVID-19. Study background: A median of 72 days separated the second dose and sampling.

For this clone: The target antigen is unknown.

The method was immunoSEQ multiplex PCR; TCRdb's version includes in-frame clones alone and lacks a portion of them. The sample lists 45,000 to 55,000 clones; about three quarters were seen once. Subsequent to a culture period of about nine days, CD4+ T cells were isolated. Each person got two doses of an mRNA SARS-CoV-2 vaccine, BNT162b2 or mRNA-1273. Vaccinated participants had no history of SARS-CoV-2 infection and tested negative for nucleocapsid antibodies. The CDR3 has 14 residues. Deletions cut 6 bases from V and 2 bases from J, with 15 bases between. Germline V gene sequence: CDR1 SQVTM, CDR2 ANQGSEA.

The chain employs TRBV29-1 and TRBJ2-3, with D maybe TRBD2 (6 bases). Sample: CD4+ T cells from PBMCs cultured without peptide, taken after COVID-19 vaccination. This receptor was obtained from a human donor who received a COVID-19 vaccine. CDR3 sequence (DNA): TGCAGCGTCCCGGCGGGGCCTGTCACAGATACGCAGTATTTT. This gives the protein CSVPAGPVTDTQYF.